Listed below are T cell receptor beta chains from one sample, sequenced in a study of T cell responses to AZD1222 COVID-19 vaccine. Measured with immunoSEQ multiplex PCR; TCRdb has only the in-frame clones, and not every one. The sample includes 250,000 to 300,000 clones, around 92% of them seen just once. The sample was peripheral blood, taken 28 days after the second AZD1222 dose. The receptors shown here come from an adult who received the AZD1222 COVID-19 vaccine. The CDR3 runs from the conserved cysteine through the conserved F or W. Fields, in order: V gene, CDR3 protein.

TRBV7-8 | CASSLGWAGGDTEAFF
TRBV2 | CASSRGQGRQPQHF
TRBV29-1 | CSVEGGISYNEQFF
TRBV15 | CATSRDRSSEQYF
TRBV7-9 | CASRGMTEAFF
TRBV9 | CASSVGFRAENTIYF
TRBV7-3 | CASSLAGRNEQFF
TRBV7-2 | CASSPDRREQYF
TRBV28 | CASGGVNFLDNEQFF
TRBV4-1 | CASSLEPTGDTEAFF
TRBV30 | CAWSTGQIYNSPLHF
TRBV24-1 | CATSPATQETQYF
TRBV28 | CASSTRQAWGNQPQHF
TRBV5-6 | CASSSFGDNSPLHF
TRBV6-4 | CASSETGRGYNEQFF
TRBV28 | CASSFRVGGYTF
TRBV19 | CAIQTGPHTGELFF
TRBV5-4 | CASSLDGAGGGQPQHF
TRBV7-6 | CASSKGGGVVTDTQYF
TRBV28 | CASSSNGGVEQYF
TRBV24-1 | CATSPRQAQETQYF
TRBV28 | CASSQGGLVPSEQYF
TRBV2 | CASSYGRNTEAFF
TRBV2 | CASSEHETQYF
TRBV28 | CASSLRGPQYEQYF
TRBV5-6 | CASSFGVNSISPLHF
TRBV7-9 | CASSPPLRQGVGEQYF
TRBV25-1 | CASSDRPGDEQYF
TRBV5-4 | CASSDPGQGNEKLFF
TRBV9 | CASSANPQAVEAFF
TRBV6-5 | CASSRIEGRETQYF
TRBV28 | CASSQGTYEQYF
TRBV5-5 | CASSLDYTRTGELFF
TRBV29-1 | CSVGDSFATNEKLFF
TRBV28 | CASSLRGSYGYTF
TRBV6-5 | CASSYGRGLRRETQYF
TRBV5-5 | CASSPRQGRNTEAFF